This TCR beta chain was sequenced in a study of cytomegalovirus exposure and HLA in healthy donors. Primers: 60 Vbeta forward and 13 Jbeta reverse. Original processing methods: It was a later analysis that counted tens of millions of unique TCR beta chains, of which about 10 million were shared. The assay was immunoSEQ multiplex PCR, and TCRdb's table has in-frame clones only and misses some. From that table come the V and J calls and clone size; the DNA was used to work out D and trimming. Here the sample spans about 190,000 clones, around 67% being singletons. About this clone: A junction end diverges from the germline sequence, so it may reflect a read error.

The source material was PBMCs. This receptor was taken from a woman aged 25 to 39 in good health and CMV-seropositive.

The CDR3 protein is CSSSLWGTSGGTGEQYF. CDR3 DNA sequence: TGTTCCAGCAGCTTATGGGGGACTAGCGGGGGAACTGGGGAGCAGTACTTC. The gene calls are TRBV7-9 and TRBJ2-7; 14 bases match TRBD2. This CDR3 is 17 amino acids long. Per the germline V gene, CDR1 is SEHNR and CDR2 is FQNEAQ (reference sequence). Drawing the rest from reference TRBV7-9 and TRBJ2-7, the complete variable domain is DTGVSQNPRHKITKRGQNVTFRCDPISEHNRLYWYRQTLGQGPEFLTYFQNEAQLEKSRLLSDRFSAERPKGSFSTLEIQRTEQGDSAMYLCSSSLWGTSGGTGEQYFGPGTRLTVT.